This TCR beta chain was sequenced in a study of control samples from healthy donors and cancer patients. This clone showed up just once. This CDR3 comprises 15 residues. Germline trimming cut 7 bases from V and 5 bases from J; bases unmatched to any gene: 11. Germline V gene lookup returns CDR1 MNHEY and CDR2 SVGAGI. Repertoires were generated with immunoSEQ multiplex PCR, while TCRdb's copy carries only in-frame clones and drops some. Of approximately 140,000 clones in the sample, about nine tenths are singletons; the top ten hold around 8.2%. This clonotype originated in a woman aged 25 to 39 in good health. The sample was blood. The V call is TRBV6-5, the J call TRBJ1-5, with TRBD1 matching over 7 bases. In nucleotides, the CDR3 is TGTGCCAGCAAGGAGACAGGGTTGAGGGATCAGCCCCAGCATTTT. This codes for CASKETGLRDQPQHF.